This T cell receptor beta chain derives from a study of CD8+ T cells in alopecia areata. Findings and limits, study-wide: TCR sharing was clearer in mice than between patients, perhaps partly owing to patient HLA diversity. An increase in clonality over normal scalp was evident in lesional scalp, especially alopecia totalis/universalis. Normal skin contains resident alphabeta T cells, and these are also sequenced in scalp samples.

The CDR3 loop spans 12 amino acids. Trimming pared 7 bases from V and 5 bases from J, leaving 12 bases between. Germline CDR1 is SEHNR and CDR2 is FQNEAQ (reference sequence). Reverse transcription of extracted RNA yielded cDNA, which provided the sequencing template. The data were produced by immunoSEQ multiplex PCR, yet TCRdb's version contains in-frame clones alone and is incomplete. Among roughly 64,000 clones listed, roughly 47% were seen once. This clone was recorded many times. The antigen remains undetermined. Starting from PBMCs, sorting isolated CD4+ and CD8+ T cells. This TCR was recovered from a human donor with alopecia areata. The source material was NKG2D-low CD8+ T cells sorted from blood. J is TRBJ2-7 and V is TRBV7-9, with D possibly called TRBD1 or TRBD2 (5 bases each). CDR3: CASTQMGDEQYF. CDR3 nucleotides: TGTGCCAGCACCCAAATGGGGGACGAGCAGTACTTC.